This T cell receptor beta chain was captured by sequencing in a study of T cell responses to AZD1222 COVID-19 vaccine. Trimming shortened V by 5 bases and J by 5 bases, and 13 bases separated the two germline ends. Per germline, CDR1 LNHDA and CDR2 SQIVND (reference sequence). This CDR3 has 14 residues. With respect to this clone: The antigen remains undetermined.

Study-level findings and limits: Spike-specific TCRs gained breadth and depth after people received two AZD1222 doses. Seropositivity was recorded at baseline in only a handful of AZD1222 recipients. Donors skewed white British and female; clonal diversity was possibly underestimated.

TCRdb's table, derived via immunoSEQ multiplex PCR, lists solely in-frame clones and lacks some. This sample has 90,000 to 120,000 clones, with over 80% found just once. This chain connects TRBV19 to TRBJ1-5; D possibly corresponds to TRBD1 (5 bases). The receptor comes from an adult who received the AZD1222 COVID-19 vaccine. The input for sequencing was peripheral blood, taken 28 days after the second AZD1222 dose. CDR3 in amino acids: CASSGAGVHQPQHF. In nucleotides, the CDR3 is TGTGCCAGTAGTGGGGCAGGTGTGCATCAGCCCCAGCATTTT.